This T cell receptor beta chain was recorded in a study of blood T cell repertoires in COVID-19. Study information: The origin of the acute and convalescent COVID-19 samples was the United States, Italy and Spain.

As processed by the authors: Reference gene primer amplification yielded estimated nucleated cell counts. TCRdb keeps only in-frame clones here, not all; method: immunoSEQ multiplex PCR. The V and J calls and clone size were taken over from that table, and D and trimming were inferred from the DNA. The sample has 350,000 to 450,000 clones; roughly 90% are singletons. V shed 1 base and J shed 3 bases, with 10 bases lying between them. This CDR3 spans 14 amino acids. Germline V lookup: CDR1 LNHDA, CDR2 SQIVND (reference sequence). This receptor was taken from a man in his forties with acute or convalescent COVID-19. The chain employs TRBV19 and TRBJ2-7, with D tentatively TRBD2 (5 bases). The sequenced sample consisted of peripheral blood. The CDR3 DNA reads TGTGCCAGTAGTATAGGACCGGGAATCTACGAGCAGTACTTC. Translated: CASSIGPGIYEQYF.